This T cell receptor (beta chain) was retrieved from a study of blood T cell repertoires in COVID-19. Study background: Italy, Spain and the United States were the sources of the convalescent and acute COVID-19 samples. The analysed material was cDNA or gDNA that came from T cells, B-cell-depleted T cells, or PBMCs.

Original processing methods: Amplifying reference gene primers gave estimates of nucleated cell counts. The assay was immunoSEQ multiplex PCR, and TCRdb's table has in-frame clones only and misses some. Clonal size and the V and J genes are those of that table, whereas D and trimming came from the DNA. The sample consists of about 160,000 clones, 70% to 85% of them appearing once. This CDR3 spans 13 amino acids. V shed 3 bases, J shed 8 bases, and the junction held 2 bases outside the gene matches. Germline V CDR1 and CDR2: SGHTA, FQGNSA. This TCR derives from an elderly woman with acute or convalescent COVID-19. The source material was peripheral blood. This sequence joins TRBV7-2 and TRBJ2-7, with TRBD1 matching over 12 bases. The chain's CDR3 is CASSLGQGAKQYF. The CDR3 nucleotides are TGTGCCAGCAGCTTGGGACAGGGGGCGAAGCAGTACTTC.